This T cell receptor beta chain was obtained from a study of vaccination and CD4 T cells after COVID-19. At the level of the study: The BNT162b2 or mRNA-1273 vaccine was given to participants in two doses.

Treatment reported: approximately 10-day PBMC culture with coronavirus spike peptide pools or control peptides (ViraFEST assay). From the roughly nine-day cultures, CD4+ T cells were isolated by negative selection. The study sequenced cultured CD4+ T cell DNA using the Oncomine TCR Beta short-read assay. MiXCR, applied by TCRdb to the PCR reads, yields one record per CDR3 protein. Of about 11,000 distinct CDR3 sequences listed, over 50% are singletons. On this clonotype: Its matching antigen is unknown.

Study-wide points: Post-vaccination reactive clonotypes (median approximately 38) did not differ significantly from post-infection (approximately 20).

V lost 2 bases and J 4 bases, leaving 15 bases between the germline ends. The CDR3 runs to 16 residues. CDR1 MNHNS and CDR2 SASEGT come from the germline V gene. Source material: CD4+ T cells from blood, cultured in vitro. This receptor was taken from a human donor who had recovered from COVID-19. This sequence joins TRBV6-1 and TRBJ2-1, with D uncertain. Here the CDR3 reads CASSEMPGTPYNEQFF. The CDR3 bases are TGTGCCAGCAGTGAAATGCCAGGTACCCCTTACAATGAGCAGTTCTTC.